The 10 T cell receptor beta chains below come from one sample, sequenced in a study of blood T cell repertoires in COVID-19. Sequencing was performed with immunoSEQ multiplex PCR; in TCRdb, only in-frame clones are kept and a portion is missing. The table includes 110,000 or so clones, approximately 87% detected once. Sequencing was carried out using peripheral blood. These receptors came from a woman aged 50 to 65 with acute or convalescent COVID-19.

This chain connects TRBV18 to TRBJ2-5; maybe TRBD2 (6 bases). Germline assignment: CDR1 KGHSH and CDR2 LQKENI. The CDR3 has 14 residues. V was pared by 6 bases and J by 4 bases, with 15 bases between. The CDR3 here is CASSGLNLGETQYF. CDR3 in DNA: TGTGCCAGCTCGGGACTTAACCTTGGAGAGACCCAGTACTTC.

This clone was seen a single time. This chain joins TRBV7-2 and TRBJ2-3, with D perhaps matching TRBD1 (5 bases). The CDR3 totals 16 residues. Trimming removed 1 base at V and 3 bases at J, with 14 bases between. Germline CDR1 is SGHTA and CDR2 is FQGNSA. The chain's CDR3 is CASSLGVTAGTDTQYF. The DNA for the CDR3 is TGTGCCAGCAGCTTAGGGGTGACGGCAGGGACAGATACGCAGTATTTT.

A remark on this clone: A read error may produce the germline difference seen at one junction end. The J gene is TRBJ2-5, the V gene TRBV7-7; maybe TRBD1 (6 bases). CDR1 and CDR2 (germline): SSHAT, FNYEAQ (reference sequence). The CDR3 spans 13 residues. CDR3 sequence: CASSSTGIETQYF. The CDR3 DNA sequence: TGTGCTAGCAGCTCAACAGGGATAGAGACCCAGTACTTC.

The chain is built from TRBV6-5 and TRBJ2-7; maybe TRBD1 (6 bases). Germline-derived CDR1 and CDR2 are MNHEY and SVGAGI. CDR3 length equals 16 residues. V lost 2 bases, J lost 7 bases, and 21 bases lay in between. The CDR3 DNA reads as TGTGCCAGCAGTTACCGAGCGACAGGTAGAGGTGGGGAGCAGTACTTC. Translated, it gives CASSYRATGRGGEQYF.

The rearrangement joins TRBV6-1 to TRBJ2-7, with 8 bases that match TRBD2. This CDR3 has 11 amino acids. The germline V gene has CDR1 MNHNS and CDR2 SASEGT. With 3 bases clipped from V and 9 bases from J, the junction kept 1 base outside the gene matches. CDR3 sequence: CASSDREGQYF. CDR3 DNA sequence: TGTGCCAGCAGTGACCGGGAGGGGCAGTACTTC.

This clone was seen only a few times. The chain has TRBV18 and TRBJ1-5; perhaps TRBD1 as D (5 bases). The germline gives CDR1 KGHSH, CDR2 LQKENI. The length of the CDR3 is 16 residues. V lost 4 bases to trimming and J lost 3 bases, with 16 bases between them. CDR3 sequence: CASSQQAPYNNQPQHF. The CDR3 coding sequence is TGTGCCAGCTCACAACAGGCTCCCTACAACAATCAGCCCCAGCATTTT.

This clone was recorded only once. The junction differs from germline at one of its ends, possibly a read error. The rearrangement uses TRBV4-2 and TRBJ1-2; D is undetermined. The germline V gene encodes CDR1 LGHNA and CDR2 YNFKEQ. This CDR3 is built from 13 residues. DNA of the CDR3: TGTGCCAGCAGCAAAGAAGTCGAGAGTGGCTACACCTTC. It yields the protein CASSKEVESGYTF.

This clone was picked up one time. J is TRBJ2-3 and V is TRBV2, with D perhaps TRBD2 (5 bases). V lost 10 bases, J lost 3 bases, and 14 bases lay in between. The CDR3 length is 13 residues. Germline V gene lookup returns CDR1 SNHLY and CDR2 FYNNEI. CDR3 in amino acids: CANAGEGTDTQYF. The CDR3 DNA is TGTGCCAACGCAGGAGAGGGAACAGATACGCAGTATTTT.

CDR3 amino acids: CASTPLPGVLDGYTF. The CDR3 DNA reads TGTGCCAGCACCCCCTTGCCAGGGGTTCTGGATGGCTACACCTTC. The chain is built from TRBV27 and TRBJ1-2, with TRBD1 as a possible D gene (6 bases). Germline V gene data show CDR1 as MNHEY and CDR2 as SMNVEV (reference sequence). The CDR3 extends over 15 amino acids. Trimming left V 7 bases short and J 6 bases short, with 21 bases between.

On this clone itself: As the CDR3 is not closed by the conserved phenylalanine or tryptophan, this likely results from a read error. The chain carries TRBV5-4 and TRBJ1-1, with 7 positions matching TRBD1. The germline V gene has CDR1 SGHNT and CDR2 YYREEE (reference sequence). After removal of 5 bases from V and 5 bases from J, the junction contained 6 bases not matched to a gene. The CDR3 extends over 13 amino acids. Here the CDR3 DNA reads TGTGCCAGCAGTCAACCGACAGGGACTGAAGCTTTCCTT. Protein: CASSQPTGTEAFL.